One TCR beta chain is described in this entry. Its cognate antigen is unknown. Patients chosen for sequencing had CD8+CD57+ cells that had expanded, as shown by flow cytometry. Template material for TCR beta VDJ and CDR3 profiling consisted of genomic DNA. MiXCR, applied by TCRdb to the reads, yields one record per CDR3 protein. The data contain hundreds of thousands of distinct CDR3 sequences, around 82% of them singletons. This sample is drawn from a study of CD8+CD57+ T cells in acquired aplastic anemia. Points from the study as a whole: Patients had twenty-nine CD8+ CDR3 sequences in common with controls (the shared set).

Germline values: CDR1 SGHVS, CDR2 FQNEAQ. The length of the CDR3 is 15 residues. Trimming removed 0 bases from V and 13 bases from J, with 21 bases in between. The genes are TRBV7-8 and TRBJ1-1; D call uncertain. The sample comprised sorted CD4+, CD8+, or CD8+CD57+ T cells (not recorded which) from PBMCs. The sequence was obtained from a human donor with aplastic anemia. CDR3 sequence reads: CASSLAGGADTQFFF. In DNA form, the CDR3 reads TGTGCCAGCAGCTTAGCGGGAGGAGCCGACACGCAATTTTTCTTT.